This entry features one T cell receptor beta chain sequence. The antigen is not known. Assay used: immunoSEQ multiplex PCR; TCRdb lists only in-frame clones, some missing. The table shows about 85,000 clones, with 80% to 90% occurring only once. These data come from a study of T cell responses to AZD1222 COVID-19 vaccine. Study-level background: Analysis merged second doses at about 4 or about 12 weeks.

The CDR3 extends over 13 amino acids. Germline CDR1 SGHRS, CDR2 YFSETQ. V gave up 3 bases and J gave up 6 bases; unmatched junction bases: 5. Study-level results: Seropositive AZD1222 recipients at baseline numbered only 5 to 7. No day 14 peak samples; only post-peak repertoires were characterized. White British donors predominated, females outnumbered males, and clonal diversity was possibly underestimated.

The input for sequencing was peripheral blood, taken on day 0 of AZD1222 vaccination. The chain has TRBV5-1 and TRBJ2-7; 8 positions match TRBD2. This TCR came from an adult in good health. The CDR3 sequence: CASSYPGLGEQYF. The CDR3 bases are TGCGCCAGCAGCTATCCGGGACTAGGCGAGCAGTACTTC.